This T cell receptor beta chain was captured by sequencing in a study of blood T cell repertoires in COVID-19. As processed by the authors: The assay estimated nucleated cells by amplifying reference gene primers. Sequenced by immunoSEQ multiplex PCR; TCRdb stores in-frame clones only, minus some. The V and J calls and clone size come from that table; D and trimming were worked out from the DNA. The table lists approximately 230,000 clones, about 80% of them singletons, with approximately 9.1% in the top ten. Germline V gene data show CDR1 as PRHDT and CDR2 as FYEKMQ (reference sequence). The CDR3 sequence is 12 residues long. Between the trimmed V and J ends, which lost 1 base and 5 bases, there was a span of 5 bases.

The chain couples TRBV13 to TRBJ1-1; D remains ambiguous. This TCR was sampled from an older man with acute or convalescent COVID-19. Sequencing was performed on peripheral blood. CDR3: CASSLDRTEAFF. As DNA, the CDR3 is TGTGCCAGCAGCTTAGATCGGACTGAAGCTTTCTTT.